These T cell receptor beta chains were read from a single sample in a study of long-term antiretroviral therapy in people with HIV. TCRdb's copy holds only in-frame clones and misses some; the assay was immunoSEQ multiplex PCR. The sample has about 12,000 clones; around 73% are singletons. The starting material was unsorted PBMCs, obtained 1.3 years after starting antiretroviral therapy. Receptors were obtained from a woman younger than 30 with HIV. The CDR3 runs from the conserved cysteine through the conserved F or W. Each record gives: V gene, J gene, CDR3 protein.

TRBV5-1	TRBJ2-2	CASSKRTSGTNTGELFF
TRBV28	TRBJ1-5	CASSSDRYSNQPQHF
TRBV18	TRBJ2-5	CASSPPSLAGLQETQYF
TRBV10-3	TRBJ1-1	CAIRWDRENTEAFF
TRBV6-5	TRBJ2-7	CASGLGGTYEQYF
TRBV19	TRBJ1-2	CASSIDLRGYNYGYTF
TRBV7-9	TRBJ1-3	CASSSPGTGGFSGNTIYF
TRBV4-2	TRBJ2-2	CASLAGTGANTGELFF
TRBV30	TRBJ1-1	CAWSAQGHTEAFF
TRBV27	TRBJ2-3	CATSAWGSSADTQYF
TRBV2	TRBJ2-3	CASSETGNSDTQYF
TRBV7-9	TRBJ2-3	CASSSRLAGTAHTQYF
TRBV30	TRBJ2-1	CAWSAGSSYNEQFF
TRBV7-3	TRBJ2-1	CASSRSTSGEQFF
TRBV5-5	TRBJ2-5	CASSLAEGYETQYF
TRBV10-3	TRBJ2-5	CAISESRDSQETQYF
TRBV30	TRBJ1-2	CAWDLTGPRGYTF